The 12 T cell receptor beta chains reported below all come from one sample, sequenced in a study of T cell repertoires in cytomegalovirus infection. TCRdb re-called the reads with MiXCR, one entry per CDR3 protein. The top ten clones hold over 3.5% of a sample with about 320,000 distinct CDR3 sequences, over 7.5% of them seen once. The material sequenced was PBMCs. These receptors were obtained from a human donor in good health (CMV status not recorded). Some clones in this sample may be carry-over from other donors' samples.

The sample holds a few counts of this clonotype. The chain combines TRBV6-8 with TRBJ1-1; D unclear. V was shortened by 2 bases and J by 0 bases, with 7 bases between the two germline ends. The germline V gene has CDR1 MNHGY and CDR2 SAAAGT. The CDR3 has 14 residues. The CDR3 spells CASSYAVVNTEAFF. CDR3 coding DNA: TGTGCCAGCAGTTACGCGGTCGTGAACACTGAAGCTTTCTTT.

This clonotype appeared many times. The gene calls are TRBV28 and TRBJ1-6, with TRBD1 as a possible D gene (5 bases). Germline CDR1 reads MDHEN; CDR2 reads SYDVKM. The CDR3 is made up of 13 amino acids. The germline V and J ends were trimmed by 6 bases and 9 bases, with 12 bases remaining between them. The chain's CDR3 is CASRGTLSSPLHF. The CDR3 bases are TGTGCCAGCAGAGGGACCCTATCTTCACCCCTCCACTTT.

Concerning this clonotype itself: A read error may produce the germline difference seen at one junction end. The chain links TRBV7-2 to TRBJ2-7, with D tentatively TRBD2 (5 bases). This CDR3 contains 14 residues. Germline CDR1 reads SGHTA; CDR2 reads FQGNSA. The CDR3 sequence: CASSLAQNGYEQYF. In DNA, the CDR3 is TGTGCCAGCAGCCTAGCACAGAATGGCTACGAGCAGTACTTC.

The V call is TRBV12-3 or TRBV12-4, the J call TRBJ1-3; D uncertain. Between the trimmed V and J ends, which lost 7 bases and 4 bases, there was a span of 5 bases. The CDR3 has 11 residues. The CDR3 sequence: CASTSGNTIYF. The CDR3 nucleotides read TGTGCCAGCACCTCGGGAAACACCATATATTTT.

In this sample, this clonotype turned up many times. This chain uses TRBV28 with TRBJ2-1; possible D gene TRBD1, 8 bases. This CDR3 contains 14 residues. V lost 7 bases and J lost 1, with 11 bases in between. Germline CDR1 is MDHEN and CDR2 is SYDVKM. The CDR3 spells CASKQGGSYNEQFF. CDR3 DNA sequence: TGTGCCAGCAAACAGGGGGGGTCCTACAATGAGCAGTTCTTC.

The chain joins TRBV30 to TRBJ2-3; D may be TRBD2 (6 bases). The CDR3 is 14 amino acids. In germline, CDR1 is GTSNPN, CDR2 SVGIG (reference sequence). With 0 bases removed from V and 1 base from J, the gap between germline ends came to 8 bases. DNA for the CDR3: TGTGCCTGGAGTGTACGCGGGGGCACAGATACGCAGTATTTT. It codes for CAWSVRGGTDTQYF.

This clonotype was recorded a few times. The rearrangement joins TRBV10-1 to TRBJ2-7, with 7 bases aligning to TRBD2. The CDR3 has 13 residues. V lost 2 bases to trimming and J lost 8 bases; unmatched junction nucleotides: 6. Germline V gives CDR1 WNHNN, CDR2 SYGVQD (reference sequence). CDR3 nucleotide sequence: TGCGCCAGCAGTGAGCCCGGGGGGTTAAAGCAGTACTTC. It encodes CASSEPGGLKQYF.

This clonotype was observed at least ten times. The CDR3 protein is CASSLSTGGNSPLHF. Here the CDR3 DNA reads TGTGCCAGCAGCTTATCCACAGGTGGTAATTCACCCCTCCACTTT. V is TRBV7-2 and J is TRBJ1-6; D is perhaps TRBD1 (5 bases). Germline V gene lookup returns CDR1 SGHTA and CDR2 FQGNSA. Trimming pared 2 bases from V and 6 bases from J, leaving 11 bases between. The length of the CDR3 is 15 residues.

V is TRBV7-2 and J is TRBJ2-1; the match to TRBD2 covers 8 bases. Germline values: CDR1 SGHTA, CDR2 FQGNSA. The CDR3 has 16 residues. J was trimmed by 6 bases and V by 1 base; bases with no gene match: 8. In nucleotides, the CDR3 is TGTGCCAGCAGCTTAGGAGCCGGGAGGGCCTTCAATGAGCAGTTCTTC. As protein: CASSLGAGRAFNEQFF.

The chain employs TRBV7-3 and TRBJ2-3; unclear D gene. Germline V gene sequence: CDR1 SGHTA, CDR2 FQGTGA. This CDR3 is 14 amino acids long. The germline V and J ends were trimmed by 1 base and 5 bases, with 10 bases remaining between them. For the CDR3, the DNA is TGTGCCAGCAGCTTAAATCCCCTCTTAGATACGCAGTATTTT. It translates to CASSLNPLLDTQYF. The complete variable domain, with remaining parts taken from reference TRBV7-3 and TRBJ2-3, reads GAGVSQTPSNKVTEKGKYVELRCDPISGHTALYWYRQSLGQGPEFLIYFQGTGAADDSGLPNDRFFAVRPEGSVSTLKIQRTERGDSAVYLCASSLNPLLDTQYFGPGTRLTVL.

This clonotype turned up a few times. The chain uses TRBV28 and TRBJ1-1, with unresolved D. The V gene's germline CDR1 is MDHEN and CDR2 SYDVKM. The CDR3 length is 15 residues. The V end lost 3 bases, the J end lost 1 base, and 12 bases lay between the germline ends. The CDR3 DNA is TGTGCCAGCAGTTTGTGGCAGGCTCCGAACACTGAAGCTTTCTTT. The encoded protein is CASSLWQAPNTEAFF. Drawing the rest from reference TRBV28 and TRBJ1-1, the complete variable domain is DVKVTQSSRYLVKRTGEKVFLECVQDMDHENMFWYRQDPGLGLRLIYFSYDVKMKEKGDIPEGYSVSREKKERFSLILESASTNQTSMYLCASSLWQAPNTEAFFGQGTRLTVV.

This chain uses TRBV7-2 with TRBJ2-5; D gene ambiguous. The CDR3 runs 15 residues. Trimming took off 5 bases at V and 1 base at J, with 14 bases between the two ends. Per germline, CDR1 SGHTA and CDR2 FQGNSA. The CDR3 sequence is CASSLQSGVQETQYF. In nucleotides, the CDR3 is TGTGCCAGCAGCCTACAGAGTGGGGTCCAAGAGACCCAGTACTTC.